The T cell receptor beta chain described here comes from a study of cytotoxic CD8 clonotypes in ibrutinib-treated CLL. For this clone: Antigen unknown.

Broader study findings: Contraction or stability on treatment characterized the public clonotypes, which were uncommon.

This CDR3 contains 14 residues. Trimming took 1 base from V and 6 from J, leaving 10 bases between them. Germline V gene data show CDR1 as LGHNA and CDR2 as YNFKEQ. TCRdb keeps only in-frame clones here, not all; method: immunoSEQ multiplex PCR. The data contain hundreds of thousands of clones, around 70% of them seen just once; the ten biggest clones take up about 16%. The material was PBMCs, obtained after 24 months of ibrutinib treatment. This clonotype was obtained from a human donor with chronic lymphocytic leukemia. The rearrangement uses TRBV4-2 and TRBJ2-1, with D maybe TRBD2 (6 bases). The CDR3 loop reads CASSQAGVLNEQFF. CDR3 in DNA: TGTGCCAGCAGCCAAGCGGGGGTACTCAATGAGCAGTTCTTC.